The present T cell receptor beta chain was sequenced within a study of T cells after posttransplantation cyclophosphamide. The CDR3 consists of 14 residues. With 5 bases removed from V and 7 bases from J, the gap between germline ends came to 17 bases. Looked up from germline, CDR1 is SEHNR and CDR2 is FQNEAQ (reference sequence). Profiled with immunoSEQ multiplex PCR; TCRdb holds only in-frame clones, not every one. Of tens of thousands of clones in the sample, roughly 94% were seen once. This clonotype was sampled from a woman aged 25 to 39 in good health and a related stem cell transplant donor. Sequenced sample: PBMCs. The rearrangement uses TRBV7-9 and TRBJ2-5; D possibly corresponds to TRBD2 (6 bases). This CDR3 is CASSPHLGRGTQYF. The CDR3 region has the DNA TGTGCCAGCAGCCCGCACCTGGGGCGGGGGACCCAGTACTTC.